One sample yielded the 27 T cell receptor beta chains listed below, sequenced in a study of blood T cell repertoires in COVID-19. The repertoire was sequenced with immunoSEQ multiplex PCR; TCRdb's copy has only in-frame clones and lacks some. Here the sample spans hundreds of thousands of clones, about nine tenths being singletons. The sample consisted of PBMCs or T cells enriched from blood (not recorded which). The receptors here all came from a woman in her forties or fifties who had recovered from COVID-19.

The CDR3 DNA follows: TGTGCCAGCAGCCCGGACAGGCCAGGGGAAAAACTGTTTTTT. As protein: CASSPDRPGEKLFF. V usage is TRBV5-5 and J usage is TRBJ1-4, with 7 nucleotides matching TRBD1. CDR1 SGHKS and CDR2 YYEKEE come from the germline V gene (reference sequence). The J segment lost 8 bases and the V segment lost 4 bases, leaving 8 bases of the junction unmatched. The CDR3 covers 14 residues. The full variable domain, rest sourced from reference TRBV5-5 and TRBJ1-4, is DAGVTQSPTHLIKTRGQQVTLRCSPISGHKSVSWYQQVLGQGPQFIFQYYEKEERGRGNFPDRFSARQFPNYSSELNVNALLLGDSALYLCASSPDRPGEKLFFGSGTQLSVL.

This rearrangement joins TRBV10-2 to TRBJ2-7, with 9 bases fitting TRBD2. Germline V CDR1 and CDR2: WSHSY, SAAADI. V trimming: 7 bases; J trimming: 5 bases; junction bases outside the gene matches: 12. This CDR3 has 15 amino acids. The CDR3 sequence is CASTLAGAKGHEQYF. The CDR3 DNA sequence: TGCGCCAGCACGTTAGCGGGAGCAAAAGGTCACGAGCAGTACTTC.

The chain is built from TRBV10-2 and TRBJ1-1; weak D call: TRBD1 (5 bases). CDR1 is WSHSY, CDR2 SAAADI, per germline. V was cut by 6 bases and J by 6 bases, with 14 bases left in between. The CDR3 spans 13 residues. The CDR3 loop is CASRETGTPEAFF. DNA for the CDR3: TGCGCCAGCAGGGAAACCGGGACTCCTGAAGCTTTCTTT.

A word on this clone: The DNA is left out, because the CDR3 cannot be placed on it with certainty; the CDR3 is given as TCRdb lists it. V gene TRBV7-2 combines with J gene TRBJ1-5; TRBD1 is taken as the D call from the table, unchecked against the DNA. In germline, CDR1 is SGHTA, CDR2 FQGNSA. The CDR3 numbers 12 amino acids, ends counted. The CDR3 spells CASSVGTGTEHF.

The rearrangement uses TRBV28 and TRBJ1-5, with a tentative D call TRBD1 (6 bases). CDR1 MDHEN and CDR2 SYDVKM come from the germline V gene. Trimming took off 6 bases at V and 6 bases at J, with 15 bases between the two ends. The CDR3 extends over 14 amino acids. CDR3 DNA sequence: TGTGCCAGCAGCCAAGGGGGGGAGAGTCAGCCCCAGCATTTT. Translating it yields CASSQGGESQPQHF.

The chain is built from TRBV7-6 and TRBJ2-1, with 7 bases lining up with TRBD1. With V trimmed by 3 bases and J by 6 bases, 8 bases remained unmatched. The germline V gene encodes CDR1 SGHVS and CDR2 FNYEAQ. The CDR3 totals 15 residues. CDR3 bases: TGTGCCAGCAGCTTCGACTCAGGGGGTTTCAATGAGCAGTTCTTC. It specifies CASSFDSGGFNEQFF.

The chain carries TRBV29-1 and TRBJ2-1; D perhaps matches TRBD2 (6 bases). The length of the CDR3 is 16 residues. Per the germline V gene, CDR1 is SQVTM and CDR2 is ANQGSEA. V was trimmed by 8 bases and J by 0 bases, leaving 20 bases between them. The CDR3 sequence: CSTRTNLASSYNEQFF. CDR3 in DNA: TGCAGCACGCGAACTAACCTAGCGAGCTCCTACAATGAGCAGTTCTTC.

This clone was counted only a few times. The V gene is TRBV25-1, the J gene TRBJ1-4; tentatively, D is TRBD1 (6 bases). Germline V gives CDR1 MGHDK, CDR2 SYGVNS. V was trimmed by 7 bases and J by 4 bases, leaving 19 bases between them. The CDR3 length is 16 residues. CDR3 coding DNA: TGTGCCAGCACTTCCGGCGGGGGCAGCGTTAATGAAAAACTGTTTTTT. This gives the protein CASTSGGGSVNEKLFF.

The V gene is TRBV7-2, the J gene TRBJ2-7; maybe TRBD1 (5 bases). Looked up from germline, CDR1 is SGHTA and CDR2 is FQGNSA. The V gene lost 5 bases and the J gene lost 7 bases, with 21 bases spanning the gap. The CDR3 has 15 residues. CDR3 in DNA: TGTGCCAGCAGCCCCCACAGGAGCCTCGGAGAAGAGCAGTACTTC. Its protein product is CASSPHRSLGEEQYF.

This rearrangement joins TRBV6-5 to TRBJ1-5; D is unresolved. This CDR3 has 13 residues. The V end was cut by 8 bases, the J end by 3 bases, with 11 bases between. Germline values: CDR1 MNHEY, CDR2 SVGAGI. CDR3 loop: CASGEAPNQPQHF. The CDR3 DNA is TGTGCCAGCGGGGAGGCTCCCAATCAGCCCCAGCATTTT.

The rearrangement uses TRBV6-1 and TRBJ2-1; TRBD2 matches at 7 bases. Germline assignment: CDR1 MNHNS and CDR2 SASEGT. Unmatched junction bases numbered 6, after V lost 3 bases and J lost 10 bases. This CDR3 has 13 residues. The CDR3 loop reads CASSEGGYGEQFF. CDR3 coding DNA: TGTGCCAGCAGTGAGGGGGGGTATGGAGAGCAGTTCTTC.

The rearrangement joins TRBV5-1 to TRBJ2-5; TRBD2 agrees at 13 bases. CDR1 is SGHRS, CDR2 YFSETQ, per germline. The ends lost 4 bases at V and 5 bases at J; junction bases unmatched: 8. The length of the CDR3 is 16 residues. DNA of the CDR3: TGCGCCAGCAGCCAGGGGACTAGCGGGACTTACGAGACCCAGTACTTC. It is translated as CASSQGTSGTYETQYF. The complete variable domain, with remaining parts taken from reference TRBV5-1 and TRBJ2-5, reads KAGVTQTPRYLIKTRGQQVTLSCSPISGHRSVSWYQQTPGQGLQFLFEYFSETQRNKGNFPGRFSGRQFSNSRSEMNVSTLELGDSALYLCASSQGTSGTYETQYFGPGTRLLVL.

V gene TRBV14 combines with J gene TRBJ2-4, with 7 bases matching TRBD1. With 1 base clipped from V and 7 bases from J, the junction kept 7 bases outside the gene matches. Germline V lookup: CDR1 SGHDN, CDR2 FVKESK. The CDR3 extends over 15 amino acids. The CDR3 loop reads CASSQVAGQVNIQYF. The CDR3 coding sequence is TGTGCCAGCAGCCAAGTTGCCGGACAGGTGAACATTCAGTACTTC. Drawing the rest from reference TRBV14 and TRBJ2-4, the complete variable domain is EAGVTQFPSHSVIEKGQTVTLRCDPISGHDNLYWYRRVMGKEIKFLLHFVKESKQDESGMPNNRFLAERTGGTYSTLKVQPAELEDSGVYFCASSQVAGQVNIQYFGAGTRLSVL.

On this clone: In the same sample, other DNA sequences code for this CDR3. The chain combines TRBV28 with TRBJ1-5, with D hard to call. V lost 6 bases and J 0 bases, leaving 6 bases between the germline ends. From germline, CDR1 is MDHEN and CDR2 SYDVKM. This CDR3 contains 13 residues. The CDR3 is CASRLDSNQPQHF. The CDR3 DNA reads TGTGCCAGCAGACTCGATAGCAATCAGCCCCAGCATTTT.

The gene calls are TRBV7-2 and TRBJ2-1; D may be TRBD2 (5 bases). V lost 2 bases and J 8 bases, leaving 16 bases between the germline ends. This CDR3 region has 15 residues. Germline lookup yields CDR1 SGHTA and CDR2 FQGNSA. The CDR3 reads CASSLTKLGGDEQFF. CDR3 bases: TGTGCCAGCAGCTTAACAAAACTAGGTGGGGATGAGCAGTTCTTC.

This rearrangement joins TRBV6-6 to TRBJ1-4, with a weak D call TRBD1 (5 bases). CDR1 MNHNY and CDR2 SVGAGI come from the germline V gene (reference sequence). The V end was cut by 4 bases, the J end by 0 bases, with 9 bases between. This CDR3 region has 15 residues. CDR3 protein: CASSWGSSTNEKLFF. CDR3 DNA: TGTGCCAGCAGTTGGGGCAGCTCAACTAATGAAAAACTGTTTTTT.

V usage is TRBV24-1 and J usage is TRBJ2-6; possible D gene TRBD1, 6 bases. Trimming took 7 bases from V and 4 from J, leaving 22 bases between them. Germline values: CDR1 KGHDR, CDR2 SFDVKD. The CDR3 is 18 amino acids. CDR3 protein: CATRGIRTVKSGANVLTF. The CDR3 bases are TGTGCCACCAGGGGAATTAGGACAGTGAAATCCGGGGCCAACGTCCTGACTTTC.

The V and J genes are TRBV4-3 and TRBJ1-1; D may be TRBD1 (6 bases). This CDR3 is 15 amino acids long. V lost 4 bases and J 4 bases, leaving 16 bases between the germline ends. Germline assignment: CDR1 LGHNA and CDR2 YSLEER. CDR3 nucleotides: TGCGCCAGCAGCCTGGAGACAGGCCTGGGCACTGAAGCTTTCTTT. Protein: CASSLETGLGTEAFF.

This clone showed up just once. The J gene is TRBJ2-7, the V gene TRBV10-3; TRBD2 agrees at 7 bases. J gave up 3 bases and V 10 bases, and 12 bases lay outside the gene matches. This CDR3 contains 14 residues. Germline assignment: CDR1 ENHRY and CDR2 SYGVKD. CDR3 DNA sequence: TGTGCCAGACCATATCGCGGCGGGAGCTACGAGCAGTACTTC. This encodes CARPYRGGSYEQYF.

The CDR3 nucleotides are TGTGCCAGCAGCCCAAGGACAGGGTTTTCCGTCCACGAGCAGTACTTC. Its translation: CASSPRTGFSVHEQYF. This chain connects TRBV5-4 to TRBJ2-7; 8 bases match TRBD1. In germline, CDR1 is SGHNT, CDR2 YYREEE (reference sequence). This CDR3 contains 16 residues. The V and J ends lost 4 bases and 5 bases, in that order; junction bases with no gene match: 14.

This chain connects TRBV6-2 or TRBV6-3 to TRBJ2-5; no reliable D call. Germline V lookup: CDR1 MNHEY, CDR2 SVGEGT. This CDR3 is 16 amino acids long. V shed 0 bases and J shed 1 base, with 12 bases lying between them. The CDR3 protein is CASSYSNPGSQETQYF. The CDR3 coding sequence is TGTGCCAGCAGTTACTCGAATCCAGGTAGCCAAGAGACCCAGTACTTC.

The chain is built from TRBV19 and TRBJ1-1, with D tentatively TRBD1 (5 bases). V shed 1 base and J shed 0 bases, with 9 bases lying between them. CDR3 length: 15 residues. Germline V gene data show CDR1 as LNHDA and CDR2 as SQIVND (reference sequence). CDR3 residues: CASSIGAGMNTEAFF. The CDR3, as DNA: TGTGCCAGTAGTATAGGGGCAGGGATGAACACTGAAGCTTTCTTT.

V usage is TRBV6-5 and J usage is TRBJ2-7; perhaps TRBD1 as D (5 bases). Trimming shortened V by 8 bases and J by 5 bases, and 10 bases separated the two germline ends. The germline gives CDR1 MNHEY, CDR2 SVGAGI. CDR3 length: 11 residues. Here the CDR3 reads CASSDSHEQYF. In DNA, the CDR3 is TGTGCCAGCTCCGACAGCCACGAGCAGTACTTC.

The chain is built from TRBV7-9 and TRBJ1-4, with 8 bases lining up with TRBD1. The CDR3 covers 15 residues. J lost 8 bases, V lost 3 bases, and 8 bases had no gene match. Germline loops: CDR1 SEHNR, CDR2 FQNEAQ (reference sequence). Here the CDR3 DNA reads TGTGCCAGCAGCTTCCCAGGGGGCGATTTGGAAAAACTGTTTTTT. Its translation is CASSFPGGDLEKLFF.

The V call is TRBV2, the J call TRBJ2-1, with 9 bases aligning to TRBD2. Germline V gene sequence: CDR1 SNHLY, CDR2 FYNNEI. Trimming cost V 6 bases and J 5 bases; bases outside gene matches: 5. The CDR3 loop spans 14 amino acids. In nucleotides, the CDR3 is TGTGCCAGCAGAAGGACTAGCGCCGACAATGAGCAGTTCTTC. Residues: CASRRTSADNEQFF.

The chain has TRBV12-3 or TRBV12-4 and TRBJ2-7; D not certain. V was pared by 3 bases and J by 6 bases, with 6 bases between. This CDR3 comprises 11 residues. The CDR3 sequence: CASSLRVEQYF. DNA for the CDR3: TGTGCCAGCAGTTTGAGAGTCGAGCAGTACTTC.

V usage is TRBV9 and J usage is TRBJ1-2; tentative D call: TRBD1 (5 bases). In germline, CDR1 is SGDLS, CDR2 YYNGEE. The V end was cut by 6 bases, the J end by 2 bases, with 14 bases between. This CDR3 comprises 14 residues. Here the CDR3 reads CASTQTTDNYGYTF. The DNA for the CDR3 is TGTGCCAGCACCCAAACGACAGACAACTATGGCTACACCTTC.